These 13 T cell receptor beta chains were all obtained from the same sample, sequenced in a study of Graves' ophthalmopathy and Graves' hyperthyroidism. The authors amplified TCR beta CDR3 regions from RNA transcripts. HTBI primers were used in a first-round RT-PCR, which preceded a second-round multiplex PCR. TCRdb passed the multiplex PCR reads through MiXCR, listing each CDR3 protein once. The data show roughly 1.1 million distinct CDR3 sequences, with about 38% seen just once and around 10% held by the top ten. Input material: peripheral blood or thyroid tissue (not recorded which). Receptors originate from an adult man with Graves' hyperthyroidism.

At least ten counts were recorded for this clonotype. V gene TRBV2 combines with J gene TRBJ1-6; the D gene is possibly TRBD1 (5 bases). V was trimmed by 1 base and J by 9 bases, leaving 10 bases between them. Germline V gives CDR1 SNHLY, CDR2 FYNNEI. The CDR3 is 14 residues long. The CDR3 DNA reads TGTGCCAGCAGTGAAGGGGCAGGGAGTTCACCCCTCCACTTT. Protein: CASSEGAGSSPLHF.

This chain links TRBV7-3 with TRBJ1-4; TRBD1 aligns across 8 bases. The junction had 9 bases not matched to a gene; V was cut back by 5 bases and J by 4 bases. Germline loops: CDR1 SGHTA, CDR2 FQGTGA. The CDR3 loop spans 16 amino acids. CDR3 sequence: CASSTRGQGSNEKLFF. The CDR3 DNA is TGTGCCAGCAGCACCCGCGGACAGGGCAGTAATGAAAAACTGTTTTTT.

Turning to this clonotype: This could be a read error, since a much larger clone is one nucleotide away. This sequence joins TRBV12-3 or TRBV12-4 and TRBJ1-6; D not certain. The CDR3 contains 15 residues. CDR3 region: CASSPDGRADSPPHF. The CDR3 DNA follows: TGTGCCAGCAGCCCGGACGGACGCGCAGATTCACCCCCCCACTTT.

A word on this clonotype: One base away lies a much larger clone, so this may be a sequencing read error. This rearrangement joins TRBV7-9 to TRBJ2-5, with a possible D match to TRBD1 (6 bases). The CDR3 consists of 14 residues. Germline CDR1 is SEHNR and CDR2 is FQNEAQ (reference sequence). The CDR3 nucleotides read TGTGCCAGCAGCCCAGACAGGCTCCAAGAGACCCAGTGCTTC. This gives the protein CASSPDRLQETQCF.

A few counts support this clonotype. The J gene is TRBJ2-7, the V gene TRBV5-6; tentative D call: TRBD2 (6 bases). V gave up 4 bases and J gave up 5 bases, with 19 bases separating them. The CDR3 has 15 residues. Germline V CDR1 and CDR2: SGHDT, YYEEEE. The CDR3 protein is CASSRPGLRINEQYF. The CDR3 nucleotides read TGTGCCAGCAGCCGGCCGGGACTGCGGATCAACGAGCAGTACTTC. The full variable domain, its missing parts supplied by reference TRBV5-6 and TRBJ2-7, is DAGVTQSPTHLIKTRGQQVTLRCSPKSGHDTVSWYQQALGQGPQFIFQYYEEEERQRGNFPDRFSGHQFPNYSSELNVNALLLGDSALYLCASSRPGLRINEQYFGPGTRLTVT.

The table lists this clonotype with many counts. This chain joins TRBV7-2 and TRBJ1-1, with D hard to call. The CDR3 loop spans 13 amino acids. The germline V gene encodes CDR1 SGHTA and CDR2 FQGNSA. The ends were cut back, 5 bases at V and 7 bases at J, with 14 bases in the middle. CDR3 sequence reads: CASSTRMGGEAFF. CDR3 in DNA: TGTGCCAGCAGCACTCGGATGGGCGGTGAAGCTTTCTTT.

V gene TRBV28 combines with J gene TRBJ1-5, with D unresolved. CDR3 length equals 16 residues. Trimming left V 3 bases short and J 5 bases short, with 17 bases between. The germline V gene encodes CDR1 MDHEN and CDR2 SYDVKM. CDR3 sequence: CASSFLSFRFDQPQHF. CDR3 coding DNA: TGTGCCAGCAGTTTCCTATCCTTTCGGTTCGATCAGCCCCAGCATTTT.

This chain uses TRBV10-3 with TRBJ2-5, with TRBD1 as a possible D gene (5 bases). Trimming removed 10 bases from V and 2 bases from J, with 17 bases in between. This CDR3 has 14 residues. The germline CDR1 and CDR2 sequences are ENHRY and SYGVKD. The CDR3 region is CASMPQGSQETQYF. CDR3 sequence (DNA): TGTGCCAGTATGCCTCAGGGTAGTCAAGAGACCCAGTACTTC.

Remarks on this clonotype: This may come from a read error, since a much larger clone is one base off. The chain is built from TRBV10-3 and TRBJ1-1; no definite D call. The length of the CDR3 is 13 residues. Trimming stripped 5 bases from V and 1 base from J, with 8 bases between. Germline CDR1 ENHRY, CDR2 SYGVKD. This CDR3 reads CAISYSTNTEAFF. CDR3 nucleotide sequence: TGTGCCATCAGTTACTCCACGAACACTGAAGCTTTCTTT.

The chain has TRBV27 and TRBJ2-5, with D uncertain. V was clipped by 7 bases and J by 5 bases, with 8 bases between them. The germline CDR1 and CDR2 sequences are MNHEY and SMNVEV (reference sequence). CDR3 size: 11 residues. The CDR3 protein is CASMSRETQYF. CDR3 nucleotide sequence: TGTGCCAGCATGTCGCGGGAGACCCAGTACTTC.

This clonotype was detected many times. The chain is built from TRBV14 and TRBJ1-1, with 8 bases matching TRBD1. In germline, CDR1 is SGHDN, CDR2 FVKESK. Losses at the gene ends were 5 bases for V and 4 bases for J; bases not matched to a gene: 6. CDR3 length: 14 amino acids. CDR3 loop: CASSEQGEITEAFF. CDR3 sequence (DNA): TGTGCCAGCAGCGAACAGGGGGAAATCACTGAAGCTTTCTTT. Drawing the rest from reference TRBV14 and TRBJ1-1, the complete variable domain is EAGVTQFPSHSVIEKGQTVTLRCDPISGHDNLYWYRRVMGKEIKFLLHFVKESKQDESGMPNNRFLAERTGGTYSTLKVQPAELEDSGVYFCASSEQGEITEAFFGQGTRLTVV.

The chain joins TRBV15 to TRBJ2-5; 12 bases line up with TRBD2. The germline V gene has CDR1 LNHNV and CDR2 YYDKDF (reference sequence). Germline trimming cut 0 bases from V and 4 bases from J; bases unmatched to any gene: 9. The CDR3 has 18 amino acids. The CDR3 DNA follows: TGTGCCACCAGCAGAGACACTAGCGGGGGGTTACCGACAGAGACCCAGTACTTC. As protein: CATSRDTSGGLPTETQYF.

Concerning this clonotype itself: The CDR3 ends on some other residue instead of the conserved phenylalanine or tryptophan, so this is likely a read error. The gene calls are TRBV7-2 and TRBJ1-2; no reliable D call. The V end was cut by 4 bases, the J end by 0 bases, with 9 bases between. The CDR3 covers 14 residues. The germline gives CDR1 SGHTA, CDR2 FQGNSA. The DNA of the CDR3 is TGTGCCAGCAGCTCCCACGGAACTAACTATGGCTACACCCTC. Translating it yields CASSSHGTNYGYTL.